The clone carrying this T cell receptor (beta chain) was found a few times. The antigen is unknown. The sample originates from a study of OX40 agonist ivuxolimab in advanced cancers. Overall study: Melanoma, hepatocellular carcinoma, head and neck or renal cell cancer occurred in dose-escalation patients. Anti-PD-1, anti-PD-L1 or anti-CTLA-4 therapy given earlier was allowed, and 40% had some.

Clones were sequenced by immunoSEQ multiplex PCR, and TCRdb holds only the in-frame ones, with some missing. The table includes about 74,000 clones, about 83% detected once. Notes on the study in general: CD4+ and CD8+ blood T cells expanded clonally by week 6 at 0.1 to 3.0 mg/kg. Fewer expanded clones were found on average in CD4+ than in CD8+ T cells.

This receptor was identified in an adult with an advanced solid tumor such as melanoma, head and neck, liver or kidney cancer. This material consisted of CD4+ or CD8+ T cells sorted from blood, taken in a trial of the OX40 agonist ivuxolimab.

The CDR3 DNA reads as TGTGCCACCAAGGCGACAGGCATCACTGAAGCTTTCTTT. Residues: CATKATGITEAFF. The rearrangement uses TRBV13 and TRBJ1-1, with D maybe TRBD1 (6 bases). CDR3 length: 13 amino acids. Trimming left V 10 bases short and J 4 bases short, with 16 bases between. CDR1 and CDR2 from the germline V gene are PRHDT and FYEKMQ (reference sequence).